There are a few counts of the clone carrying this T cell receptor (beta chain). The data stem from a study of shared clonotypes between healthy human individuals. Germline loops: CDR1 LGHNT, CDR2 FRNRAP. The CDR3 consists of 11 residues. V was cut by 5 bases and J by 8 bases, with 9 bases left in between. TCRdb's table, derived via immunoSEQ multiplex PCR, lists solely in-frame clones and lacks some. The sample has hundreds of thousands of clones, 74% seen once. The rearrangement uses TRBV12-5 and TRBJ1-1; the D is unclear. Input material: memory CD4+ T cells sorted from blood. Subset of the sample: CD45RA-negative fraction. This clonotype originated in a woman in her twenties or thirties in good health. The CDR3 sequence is CASGPRPEAFF. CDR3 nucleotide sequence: TGTGCTAGTGGTCCTCGTCCCGAAGCTTTCTTT.